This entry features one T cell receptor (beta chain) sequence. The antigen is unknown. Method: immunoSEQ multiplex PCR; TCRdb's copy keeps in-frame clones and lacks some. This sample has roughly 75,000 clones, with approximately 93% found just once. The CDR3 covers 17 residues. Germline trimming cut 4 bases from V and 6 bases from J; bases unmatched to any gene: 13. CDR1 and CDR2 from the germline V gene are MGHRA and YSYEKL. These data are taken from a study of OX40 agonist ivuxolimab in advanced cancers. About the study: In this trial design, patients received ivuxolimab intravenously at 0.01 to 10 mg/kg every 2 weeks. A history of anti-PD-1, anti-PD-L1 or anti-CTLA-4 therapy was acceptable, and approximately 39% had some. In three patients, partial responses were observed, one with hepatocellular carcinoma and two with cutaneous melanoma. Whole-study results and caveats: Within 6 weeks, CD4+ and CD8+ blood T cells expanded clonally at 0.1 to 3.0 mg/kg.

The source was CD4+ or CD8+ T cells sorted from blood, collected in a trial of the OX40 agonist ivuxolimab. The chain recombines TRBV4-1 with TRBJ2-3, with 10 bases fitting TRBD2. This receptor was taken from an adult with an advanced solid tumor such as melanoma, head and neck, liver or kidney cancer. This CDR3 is CASSPRSQRGGPDTQYF. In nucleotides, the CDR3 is TGCGCCAGCAGCCCACGGTCCCAGCGGGGGGGCCCGGATACGCAGTATTTT.